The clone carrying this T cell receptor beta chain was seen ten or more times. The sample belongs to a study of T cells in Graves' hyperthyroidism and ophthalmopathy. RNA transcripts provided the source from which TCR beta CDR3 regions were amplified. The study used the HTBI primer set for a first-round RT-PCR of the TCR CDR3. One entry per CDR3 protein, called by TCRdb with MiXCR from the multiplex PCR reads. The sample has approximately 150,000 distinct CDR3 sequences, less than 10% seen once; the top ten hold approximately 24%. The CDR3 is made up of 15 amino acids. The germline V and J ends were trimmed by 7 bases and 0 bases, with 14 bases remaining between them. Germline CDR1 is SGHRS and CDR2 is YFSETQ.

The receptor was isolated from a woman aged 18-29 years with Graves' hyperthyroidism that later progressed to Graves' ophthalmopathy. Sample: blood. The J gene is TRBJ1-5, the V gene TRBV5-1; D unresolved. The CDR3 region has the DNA TGCGCCAGCCGTTTCAATCCTTCTAGCAATCAGCCCCAGCATTTT. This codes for CASRFNPSSNQPQHF. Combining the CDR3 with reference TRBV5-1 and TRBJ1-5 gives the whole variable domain KAGVTQTPRYLIKTRGQQVTLSCSPISGHRSVSWYQQTPGQGLQFLFEYFSETQRNKGNFPGRFSGRQFSNSRSEMNVSTLELGDSALYLCASRFNPSSNQPQHFGDGTRLSIL.